These T cell receptor beta chains were read from a single sample in a study of T cells expressing NK-cell markers. TCRdb processed the 5' RACE reads again and assigns one entry to each CDR3 protein, with no DNA. The sample holds about 160,000 distinct CDR3 sequences. The sequencing input was blood T cells: a sorted CD56 or NKG2C T cell subset, CD4+ or CD8+ T cells, or bulk PBMC T cells (not recorded which). The receptors derive from a woman aged 18 to 75 in good health. Each CDR3 is given with its conserved first and last residue.

J gene | V gene | CDR3 protein
TRBJ2-2 | TRBV29-1 | CSVEDTAGGWNTGELFF
TRBJ1-5 | TRBV28 | CASSLSSLYSNQPQHF
TRBJ2-1 | TRBV3-1 | CASSQLSSGEQFF
TRBJ1-2 | TRBV5-1 | CASSLARGLGGYTF
TRBJ2-1 | TRBV20-1 | CSASGTSGRREQFF
TRBJ1-1 | TRBV12-3/TRBV12-4 | CASSFSIDTEAFF
TRBJ2-3 | TRBV5-1 | CASSYVGDRTDTQYF
TRBJ2-7 | TRBV3-1 | CASSHAGTSSYEQYF
TRBJ1-4 | TRBV5-1 | CASSDSQGEGEKLFF
TRBJ1-4 | TRBV28 | CASNELDSEKLFF
TRBJ1-2 | TRBV5-1 | CASSRGSGRGHDDYGYTF
TRBJ1-2 | TRBV10-2 | CASSKGRTGQGGYTF
TRBJ1-1 | TRBV6-1 | CASRRGTIAGVNTEAFF
TRBJ2-6 | TRBV2 | CASSTLPGLATSGANVLTF
TRBJ2-3 | TRBV5-6 | CASSLGLFGTVTDTQYF
TRBJ2-7 | TRBV6-5 | CASSYGREVNEQYF
TRBJ2-5 | TRBV3-1 | CASSQRLAGQETQYF